This T cell receptor beta chain was sequenced in a study of glioma-infiltrating T cells after dendritic cell vaccination. At the level of the study: Dendritic cell vaccination trial patients had either newly diagnosed or recurrent glioblastoma. Between 2003 and 2012, patients got autologous tumor lysate-pulsed dendritic cell vaccines. Whole-study results and caveats: Higher TCR clonality did not directly relate to longer survival.

Trimming cost V 0 bases and J 8 bases; bases outside gene matches: 0. The CDR3 is 13 amino acids. Germline CDR1 MNHEY, CDR2 SVGAGI. Time point specified: after dendritic cell vaccination, including at tumor progression/relapse. Profiling relied on immunoSEQ multiplex PCR, and the TCRdb table lists in-frame clones only, not all of them. The profile shows about 65,000 clones, approximately 89% of them singletons. About this clone: Its antigen is still unknown.

This sequence originates from a human donor with glioblastoma. Material: blood, obtained after dendritic cell vaccination. The V gene is TRBV6-5, the J gene TRBJ1-2; 10 positions match TRBD1. The CDR3 region has the DNA TGTGCCAGCAGTTACTCGGACAGGGGGGGCTACACCTTC. Translating it yields CASSYSDRGGYTF.